Described below is a single T cell receptor (beta chain) sequence and its context. What it binds is unknown. CD45RO-negative, CCR7-positively selected cells formed the naive CD8 fraction, excluding terminally differentiated effector memory CD45RA+ cells. This sample was taken from a study of shared clonotypes between healthy human individuals. Across the study: The donor pool was made up of two women and three men aged 18 to 49. Each donor contributed plates that comprised three CD4 naive, three CD4 memory, two CD8 naive and one CD8 memory. Study-wide results and caveats: The sole specimen, blood, was sampled, and tissue repertoires likely differ.

TCRdb's table, derived via immunoSEQ multiplex PCR, lists solely in-frame clones and lacks some. Among hundreds of thousands of clones listed, 90% to 98% were seen once. Germline trimming cut 5 bases from V and 5 bases from J; bases unmatched to any gene: 8. The CDR3 consists of 14 residues. Germline-derived CDR1 and CDR2 are MGHDK and SYGVNS. Sample: naive CD8+ T cells sorted from blood. The TCR comes from a young man in good health. The chain employs TRBV25-1 and TRBJ1-1; 7 bases agree with TRBD1. CDR3 sequence reads: CASSTTGTGTEAFF. CDR3 in DNA: TGTGCCAGCAGTACGACAGGGACGGGAACTGAAGCTTTCTTT.